The 11 T cell receptor beta chains given below trace back to one sample, sequenced in a study of T cells in Graves' hyperthyroidism and ophthalmopathy. TCR beta CDR3 regions were amplified from RNA transcripts. The HTBI primer set was used in a first-round RT-PCR of the TCR CDR3. Via MiXCR, TCRdb re-called the multiplex PCR reads, giving one row per CDR3 protein. The sample includes some 770,000 distinct CDR3 sequences, less than 20% of them seen just once. The sample comprised blood. These receptors were taken from a young man with Graves' hyperthyroidism.

This clonotype came up a few times. CDR3 DNA sequence: TGTGCCAGCAGGCCGACAGGGAACTGGGAGCAGTACTTC. Its translation: CASRPTGNWEQYF. This sequence joins TRBV27 and TRBJ2-7; 7 bases are a match to TRBD1. The CDR3 extends over 13 amino acids. Germline values: CDR1 MNHEY, CDR2 SMNVEV (reference sequence). V lost 6 bases and J lost 7; bases outside the gene matches: 9.

This clonotype has a handful of counts. The chain couples TRBV7-9 to TRBJ2-2, with D possibly TRBD1 on 5 matching bases. CDR3 size: 16 residues. V lost 5 bases and J lost 1, with 14 bases in between. Per germline, CDR1 SEHNR and CDR2 FQNEAQ (reference sequence). CDR3 coding DNA: TGTGCCAGCAGCCACGGCGGCAGGGTGAACACCGGGGAGCTGTTTTTT. Residues: CASSHGGRVNTGELFF.

The chain joins TRBV24-1 to TRBJ2-3; TRBD2 matches at 10 bases. CDR3 length: 15 amino acids. V shed 3 bases and J 5 bases; nucleotides not matched to a gene: 4. Germline CDR1 reads KGHDR; CDR2 reads SFDVKD. The chain's CDR3 is CATSDRGLAEDTQYF. For the CDR3, the DNA is TGTGCCACCAGTGATCGAGGACTAGCGGAAGATACGCAGTATTTT.

The J gene is TRBJ1-3, the V gene TRBV5-1, with a weak D call TRBD1 (5 bases). Trimming removed 4 bases from V and 4 bases from J, with 15 bases in between. The CDR3 is 15 amino acids. The germline V gene encodes CDR1 SGHRS and CDR2 YFSETQ. CDR3 residues: CASSQGSVHGNTIYF. The CDR3 DNA is TGCGCCAGCAGCCAGGGATCAGTCCACGGAAACACCATATATTTT.

This clonotype came up many times. The chain joins TRBV2 to TRBJ2-7; the D is unclear. The V end was cut by 1 base, the J end by 2 bases, with 9 bases between. This CDR3 region has 14 residues. From germline, CDR1 is SNHLY and CDR2 FYNNEI. The CDR3 DNA follows: TGTGCCAGCAGTGAAGGTTGGCGCCCCTACGAGCAGTACTTC. Translating it yields CASSEGWRPYEQYF.

This clonotype was recorded at least ten times. The CDR3 here is CASSSQDSRIYGYTF. The CDR3 coding sequence is TGTGCCAGCTCAAGCCAGGACTCACGAATTTATGGCTACACCTTC. The genes are TRBV28 and TRBJ1-2; no definite D call. V was trimmed by 8 bases and J by 5 bases, leaving 21 bases between them. Germline assignment: CDR1 MDHEN and CDR2 SYDVKM. This CDR3 comprises 15 residues.

This clonotype showed up just a few times. The CDR3 nucleotides read TGCAGTGCTAGGTCGGGACAGGGTAACGAGCAGTACTTC. The encoded protein is CSARSGQGNEQYF. The V and J genes are TRBV20-1 and TRBJ2-7; the match to TRBD1 covers 9 bases. V was pared by 3 bases and J by 5 bases, with 5 bases of the junction left unmatched. The CDR3 is made up of 13 amino acids. CDR1 DFQATT and CDR2 SNEGSKA come from the germline V gene (reference sequence).

The chain joins TRBV3-1 to TRBJ2-7, with 8 bases aligning to TRBD2. This CDR3 region has 17 residues. CDR1 LGHDT and CDR2 YNNKEL come from the germline V gene (reference sequence). The ends lost 2 bases at V and 5 bases at J; junction bases unmatched: 14. The CDR3 loop reads CASSQTYPAGAGDEQYF. Here the CDR3 DNA reads TGTGCCAGCAGCCAAACATACCCAGCGGGAGCGGGGGACGAGCAGTACTTC.

This chain uses TRBV24-1 with TRBJ2-7, with 9 bases matching TRBD2. Germline CDR1 KGHDR, CDR2 SFDVKD. With 3 bases clipped from V and 3 bases from J, the junction kept 5 bases outside the gene matches. The CDR3 runs 15 residues. CDR3 bases: TGTGCCACCAGTGATGCTCTAGCGGGGATCTACGAGCAGTACTTC. Translation: CATSDALAGIYEQYF.

The chain carries TRBV18 and TRBJ2-1; D is unresolved. Germline CDR1 and CDR2: KGHSH and LQKENI. The V end was cut by 11 bases, the J end by 0 bases, with 17 bases between. There are 15 residues in the CDR3. The CDR3 nucleotides read TGTGCCGGCATCCCGGACGGAAGCTCCTACAATGAGCAGTTCTTC. This codes for CAGIPDGSSYNEQFF.

This clonotype has a count of ten or more. The chain links TRBV7-3 to TRBJ2-3; D unclear. The germline V gene has CDR1 SGHTA and CDR2 FQGTGA. The V and J ends lost 3 bases and 5 bases respectively, with 12 bases between them. The CDR3 is 14 amino acids. CDR3 sequence: CASSLGSSRDTQYF. The CDR3, as DNA: TGTGCCAGCAGCTTGGGTAGCTCTCGAGATACGCAGTATTTT.